A selection of T cell receptor beta chains follows, all from one sample in a study of cytomegalovirus exposure and HLA in healthy donors. Sequencing was performed with immunoSEQ multiplex PCR; in TCRdb, only in-frame clones are kept and a portion is missing. The data contain about 140,000 clones, roughly 72% of them singletons. The source material was PBMCs. These receptors all come from a man in his forties in good health and CMV-seronegative. The CDR3 runs from the conserved cysteine through the conserved F or W. A D gene is named only where the DNA matches it firmly. Expanded clones are given a class, and other clones once, few, many or no size at all.

v_call: TRBV5-6; d_call: -; j_call: TRBJ2-5; clone_size: -; cdr3_nt: TGTGCCAGCAGCTTGCGACTCCTGGGGGGAGAGACCCAGTACTTC; cdr3_aa: CASSLRLLGGETQYF
v_call: TRBV5-4; d_call: TRBD1; j_call: TRBJ2-6; clone_size: -; cdr3_nt: TGTGCCAGCAGCTTGAACAGGGGAACTGGGGCCAACGTCCTGACTTTC; cdr3_aa: CASSLNRGTGANVLTF
v_call: TRBV28; d_call: -; j_call: TRBJ1-2; clone_size: -; cdr3_nt: TGTGCCAGCACCCAGGGAGGGGAGAACTATGGCTACACCTTC; cdr3_aa: CASTQGGENYGYTF
v_call: TRBV29-1; d_call: TRBD2; j_call: TRBJ2-2; clone_size: few; cdr3_nt: TGCAGCGTTGAAGATCCGGGCCACGGCGGGGGAAGAGCCGGGGAGCTGTTTTTT; cdr3_aa: CSVEDPGHGGGRAGELFF
v_call: TRBV4-3; d_call: TRBD2; j_call: TRBJ2-3; clone_size: -; cdr3_nt: TGCGCCAGCAGCCAAGCTCTAGCGGGGGGGCCGACAGATACGCAGTATTTT; cdr3_aa: CASSQALAGGPTDTQYF
v_call: TRBV5-1; d_call: -; j_call: TRBJ1-4; clone_size: -; cdr3_nt: TGCGCCAGCAGCCCAGGGGCTAGGGCCCAGAAACTGTTTTTT; cdr3_aa: CASSPGARAQKLFF
v_call: TRBV18; d_call: TRBD1; j_call: TRBJ2-7; clone_size: -; cdr3_nt: TGTGCCAGCTCACCCCGGGACAGCACCGACTACGAGCAGTACTTC; cdr3_aa: CASSPRDSTDYEQYF
v_call: TRBV11-2; d_call: -; j_call: TRBJ2-7; clone_size: -; cdr3_nt: TGTGCCAGCAGCTTAGCTGACGAGCAGTACTTC; cdr3_aa: CASSLADEQYF
v_call: TRBV5-1; d_call: TRBD2; j_call: TRBJ2-7; clone_size: -; cdr3_nt: TGCGCCAGCAGCTGGCGAGCGGGAGAATACGAGCAGTACTTC; cdr3_aa: CASSWRAGEYEQYF
v_call: TRBV4-3; d_call: -; j_call: TRBJ2-7; clone_size: -; cdr3_nt: TGCGCCAGCAGCCAAGATTTCAGGCGAAGATACGAGCAGTACTTC; cdr3_aa: CASSQDFRRRYEQYF
v_call: TRBV25-1; d_call: -; j_call: TRBJ2-7; clone_size: -; cdr3_nt: TGTGCCAGCAGTGAATCTCGAGGTTACGACAGTTCCTACGAGCAGTACTTC; cdr3_aa: CASSESRGYDSSYEQYF
v_call: TRBV4-1; d_call: -; j_call: TRBJ2-2; clone_size: -; cdr3_nt: TGCGCCAGCAGCCAAGACGTTTGGCAGGGTGGTAGCGGGGAGCTGTTTTTT; cdr3_aa: CASSQDVWQGGSGELFF
v_call: TRBV5-5; d_call: TRBD1; j_call: TRBJ1-2; clone_size: -; cdr3_nt: TGTGCCAGCAGCTTGGCCCCCCTGACAGGGAACTATGGCTACACCTTC; cdr3_aa: CASSLAPLTGNYGYTF
v_call: TRBV29-1; d_call: -; j_call: TRBJ2-7; clone_size: -; cdr3_nt: TGCAGCGTTGAAGATCTTACAGGTGGGGTCTACGAGCAGTACTTC; cdr3_aa: CSVEDLTGGVYEQYF
v_call: TRBV30; d_call: TRBD1; j_call: TRBJ1-2; clone_size: -; cdr3_nt: TGTGCCTGGAGTTTCCCGGGACAGTTCTATGGCTACACCTTC; cdr3_aa: CAWSFPGQFYGYTF
v_call: TRBV7-9; d_call: -; j_call: TRBJ2-3; clone_size: once; cdr3_nt: TGTGCCAGCACCCCCCCCGGGATAAGCACAGATACGCAGTATTTT; cdr3_aa: CASTPPGISTDTQYF
v_call: TRBV30; d_call: -; j_call: TRBJ2-7; clone_size: -; cdr3_nt: TGTGCCTGGAGTGTACGGGAGTACGAGCAGTACTTC; cdr3_aa: CAWSVREYEQYF
v_call: TRBV19; d_call: -; j_call: TRBJ2-1; clone_size: -; cdr3_nt: TGTGCCAGTACCACCCCCTTGCAGGGGTACAATGAGCAGTTCTTC; cdr3_aa: CASTTPLQGYNEQFF
v_call: TRBV7-8; d_call: -; j_call: TRBJ2-1; clone_size: few; cdr3_nt: TGTGCCAGCAGCTTAGGCCTAGCCGGCGAGCAGTTCTTC; cdr3_aa: CASSLGLAGEQFF
v_call: TRBV18; d_call: -; j_call: TRBJ2-7; clone_size: -; cdr3_nt: TGTGCCGGCTCACCATTGGAGCGAGAGTTCTCCGAGCAGTACTTC; cdr3_aa: CAGSPLEREFSEQYF
v_call: TRBV11-2; d_call: TRBD1; j_call: TRBJ1-4; clone_size: -; cdr3_nt: TGTGCCAGCAGCCTCGGGACAGGGGGGGAAAAACTGTTTTTT; cdr3_aa: CASSLGTGGEKLFF
v_call: TRBV5-4; d_call: TRBD2; j_call: TRBJ2-7; clone_size: -; cdr3_nt: TGTGCCAGCAGCCTGCTTGCGGGGGGCTCCTACGAGCAGTACTTC; cdr3_aa: CASSLLAGGSYEQYF
v_call: TRBV29-1; d_call: TRBD2; j_call: TRBJ2-3; clone_size: few; cdr3_nt: TGCAGCGTTGGACTAGCGGGAGACGTGGATACGCAGTATTTT; cdr3_aa: CSVGLAGDVDTQYF
v_call: TRBV7-9; d_call: TRBD2; j_call: TRBJ2-1; clone_size: -; cdr3_nt: TGTGCCAGCAGCCCACGGGCGGGAGGGGGGGATGAGCAGTTCTTC; cdr3_aa: CASSPRAGGGDEQFF
v_call: TRBV11-2; d_call: TRBD1; j_call: TRBJ1-6; clone_size: -; cdr3_nt: TGTGCCAGCAGCTCCGCACGAACAGGGGGCGGTATTTCACCCCTCCACTTT; cdr3_aa: CASSSARTGGGISPLHF
v_call: TRBV7-2; d_call: TRBD2; j_call: TRBJ2-1; clone_size: -; cdr3_nt: TGTGCCAGCAGCTTAGCTTGGACTAGCGGGGATGAGCAGTTCTTC; cdr3_aa: CASSLAWTSGDEQFF
v_call: TRBV7-9; d_call: -; j_call: TRBJ2-3; clone_size: -; cdr3_nt: TGTTCCAGCAGCTTCCCAACAGGGCCCCGCACAGATACGCAGTATTTT; cdr3_aa: CSSSFPTGPRTDTQYF
v_call: TRBV6-5; d_call: -; j_call: TRBJ2-7; clone_size: -; cdr3_nt: TGTGCCAGCAGTTTGATACAGGGCTACGAGCAGTACTTC; cdr3_aa: CASSLIQGYEQYF
v_call: TRBV4-3; d_call: TRBD2; j_call: TRBJ2-1; clone_size: once; cdr3_nt: TGCGCCAGCAGCCAAGAACTAGCGGGGGGGCTTGAGCAGTTCTTC; cdr3_aa: CASSQELAGGLEQFF
v_call: TRBV4-1; d_call: -; j_call: TRBJ2-7; clone_size: once; cdr3_nt: TGCGCCAGCAGCCAAGCCCCCGGTTCCTACGAGCAGTACTTC; cdr3_aa: CASSQAPGSYEQYF
v_call: TRBV15; d_call: -; j_call: TRBJ1-3; clone_size: -; cdr3_nt: TGTGCCACCAGTCCGGGAAACACCATATATTTT; cdr3_aa: CATSPGNTIYF
v_call: TRBV27; d_call: -; j_call: TRBJ2-5; clone_size: -; cdr3_nt: TGTGCCAGCGCGAAGACCCAGTACTTC; cdr3_aa: CASAKTQYF
v_call: TRBV29-1; d_call: TRBD2; j_call: TRBJ2-7; clone_size: -; cdr3_nt: TGCAGCGTCGGGACTAGCGGGAACGAGCAGTACTTC; cdr3_aa: CSVGTSGNEQYF
v_call: TRBV27; d_call: -; j_call: TRBJ2-2; clone_size: -; cdr3_nt: TGTGCCAGCACCTCGGGAGGGCAGGGGGGCGGGGAGCTGTTTTTT; cdr3_aa: CASTSGGQGGGELFF
v_call: TRBV4-3; d_call: -; j_call: TRBJ1-2; clone_size: -; cdr3_nt: TGCGCCAGCAGCCAAGACCAGGGGAACTATGGCTACACCTTC; cdr3_aa: CASSQDQGNYGYTF
v_call: TRBV6-5; d_call: TRBD2; j_call: TRBJ2-7; clone_size: -; cdr3_nt: TGTGCCAGCAGTTACTCAGCGGGATCCTACGAGCAGTACTTC; cdr3_aa: CASSYSAGSYEQYF
v_call: TRBV9; d_call: TRBD2; j_call: TRBJ2-7; clone_size: -; cdr3_nt: TGTGCCAGCAGCGGGGGGACTAGCGGGGCCTCCTACGAGCAGTACTTC; cdr3_aa: CASSGGTSGASYEQYF
v_call: TRBV27; d_call: TRBD2; j_call: TRBJ2-2; clone_size: -; cdr3_nt: TGTGCCAGCAGTCCTAGCGGGAGGTTCACCGGGGAGCTGTTTTTT; cdr3_aa: CASSPSGRFTGELFF
v_call: TRBV7-9; d_call: -; j_call: TRBJ2-1; clone_size: -; cdr3_nt: TGTGCCAGCAGCCCCCGGGGGGCCTTAACCTACAATGAGCAGTTCTTC; cdr3_aa: CASSPRGALTYNEQFF
v_call: TRBV7-9; d_call: TRBD1; j_call: TRBJ2-5; clone_size: -; cdr3_nt: TGTGCCAGCAGCTTACCGACAGGGCAGTCGGAGACCCAGTACTTC; cdr3_aa: CASSLPTGQSETQYF
v_call: TRBV15; d_call: TRBD1; j_call: TRBJ2-7; clone_size: -; cdr3_nt: TGTGCCACCAGCGGGGACAGGGTTTCCTACGAGCAGTACTTC; cdr3_aa: CATSGDRVSYEQYF
v_call: TRBV28; d_call: TRBD2; j_call: TRBJ2-1; clone_size: -; cdr3_nt: TGTGCCAGCAGTAGGGGGACTAGCGGGGGGGTCGGTGAGCAGTTCTTC; cdr3_aa: CASSRGTSGGVGEQFF
v_call: TRBV9; d_call: TRBD1; j_call: TRBJ1-2; clone_size: -; cdr3_nt: TGTGCCAGCAGCGTAGGCCCCCGACAGGGGGCGGGCGGCTACACCTTC; cdr3_aa: CASSVGPRQGAGGYTF
v_call: TRBV6-5; d_call: -; j_call: TRBJ2-1; clone_size: -; cdr3_nt: TGTGCCAGCAGTTACGGTAGGTCCGGAGCCTACAATGAGCAGTTCTTC; cdr3_aa: CASSYGRSGAYNEQFF
v_call: TRBV6-5; d_call: -; j_call: TRBJ2-5; clone_size: -; cdr3_nt: TGTGCCAGCAGTTACTCGAGGCAGTGGGAGACCCAGTACTTC; cdr3_aa: CASSYSRQWETQYF
v_call: TRBV29-1; d_call: TRBD2; j_call: TRBJ2-1; clone_size: -; cdr3_nt: TGCAGCGCTAGTAGCGGGGGACGTCTCAATGAGCAGTTCTTC; cdr3_aa: CSASSGGRLNEQFF
v_call: TRBV4-1; d_call: TRBD1; j_call: TRBJ2-3; clone_size: -; cdr3_nt: TGCGCCAGCAGCCTAAGACAGGGGAACCCCACAGATACGCAGTATTTT; cdr3_aa: CASSLRQGNPTDTQYF
v_call: TRBV19; d_call: -; j_call: TRBJ2-1; clone_size: -; cdr3_nt: TGTGCCAGTACCCAGGGGCCATACAATGAGCAGTTCTTC; cdr3_aa: CASTQGPYNEQFF
v_call: TRBV5-1; d_call: -; j_call: TRBJ2-5; clone_size: -; cdr3_nt: TGCGCCAGCTTAGGGGGAGAGACCCAGTACTTC; cdr3_aa: CASLGGETQYF
v_call: TRBV6-5; d_call: TRBD2; j_call: TRBJ2-5; clone_size: -; cdr3_nt: TGTGCCAGCAGCCAACTAGCGGGAGGAGTTGGGACCCAGTACTTC; cdr3_aa: CASSQLAGGVGTQYF
v_call: TRBV18; d_call: -; j_call: TRBJ2-3; clone_size: -; cdr3_nt: TGTGCCAGCTCCCCGAGGGAAACTAGCACAGATACGCAGTATTTT; cdr3_aa: CASSPRETSTDTQYF
v_call: TRBV5-5; d_call: -; j_call: TRBJ2-7; clone_size: few; cdr3_nt: TGTGCCAGCAGCTTAACAGAAGCCTACGAGCAGTACTTC; cdr3_aa: CASSLTEAYEQYF
v_call: TRBV30; d_call: -; j_call: TRBJ2-5; clone_size: -; cdr3_nt: TGTGCCTGGAGTGTGTCTCAGGGGCCCCAAGAGACCCAGTACTTC; cdr3_aa: CAWSVSQGPQETQYF
v_call: TRBV10-3; d_call: -; j_call: TRBJ2-1; clone_size: -; cdr3_nt: TGTGCCATCAGTGAGTTGGGCGTCAACAATGAGCAGTTCTTC; cdr3_aa: CAISELGVNNEQFF